The next 15 T cell receptor beta chains were all read from a single sample in a study of CD8 T cells in ankylosing spondylitis (dated by TCRdb to 2016 to 2017). Library generation was performed with 5' RACE. For sequencing, an Illumina HiSeq 2500 was employed. The public reads were reanalyzed by TCRdb: fastp trimming at Q25, MiXCR alignment, in-frame beta chains only. Merged by CDR3 protein, the rows form single entries marked with the most common genes and DNA. This sample has roughly 260,000 distinct CDR3 sequences in its table, and about 19% of those were observed once. The ten largest make up around 7.8% of the sample. Material: blood, either unsorted or a sorted T cell fraction (not recorded which). Receptor source: a male donor with ankylosing spondylitis or in good health (not recorded which).

This clonotype was observed a handful of times. At one of its ends the junction is not consistent with the germline gene, which may arise from a read error. CDR3 nucleotides: TGTGCCAGCGGATTCGGGTATGGCAATCTGCCCCAGCATTTT. Its translation is CASGFGYGNLPQHF. V gene TRBV27 combines with J gene TRBJ1-5, with D hard to call. The CDR3 is 14 residues long. CDR1 is MNHEY and CDR2 is SMNVEV in the germline V gene (reference sequence).

This clonotype was observed a few times. This chain uses TRBV7-6 with TRBJ2-3, with a possible D match to TRBD1 (6 bases). The CDR3 has 16 residues. Trimming shortened V by 5 bases and J by 0 bases, and 15 bases separated the two germline ends. In germline, CDR1 is SGHVS, CDR2 FNYEAQ. CDR3 DNA: TGTGCCAGCAGCCTAGGGGGATCTGGTAGCACAGATACGCAGTATTTT. Its protein is CASSLGGSGSTDTQYF.

The rearrangement uses TRBV20-1 and TRBJ2-2; 8 bases agree with TRBD2. The CDR3 contains 18 residues. J was trimmed by 6 bases and V by 0 bases; bases with no gene match: 15. The germline gives CDR1 DFQATT, CDR2 SNEGSKA (reference sequence). DNA of the CDR3: TGCAGTGCTAGAGATCTAGGGGCGGGGGGCCTATATTCCGGGGAGCTGTTTTTT. It encodes CSARDLGAGGLYSGELFF.

On this clonotype: One end of the junction does not line up with germline, which may come from a read error. This chain links TRBV27 with TRBJ1-2; D might be TRBD1 (5 bases). Germline CDR1 MNHEY, CDR2 SMNVEV (reference sequence). This CDR3 comprises 15 residues. CDR3 amino acids: CASSLSLPGANGCTF. The DNA for the CDR3 is TGTGCCAGCAGTTTATCGCTGCCCGGGGCGAATGGCTGCACCTTC.

This clonotype has only a few counts. This chain joins TRBV5-4 and TRBJ2-2; 10 nucleotides match TRBD2. CDR3 length equals 17 residues. Germline V gene sequence: CDR1 SGHNT, CDR2 YYREEE (reference sequence). V shed 3 bases and J 5 bases; nucleotides not matched to a gene: 10. CDR3 nucleotide sequence: TGTGCCAGCAGCTCCCCCATAGCGGGGGGCTGGACCGGGGAGCTGTTTTTT. This translates into CASSSPIAGGWTGELFF.

The V and J genes are TRBV7-9 and TRBJ2-5; D is uncertain. This CDR3 has 15 residues. V shed 5 bases and J shed 1 base, with 14 bases lying between them. The germline V gene has CDR1 SEHNR and CDR2 FQNEAQ (reference sequence). The CDR3 sequence: CASSLRVGTQETQYF. The CDR3 region has the DNA TGTGCCAGCAGCCTACGTGTTGGTACCCAAGAGACCCAGTACTTC.

The V gene is TRBV6-2 or TRBV6-3, the J gene TRBJ1-5; 8 bases line up with TRBD1. V dropped 0 bases and J dropped 4; count of bases not matched to a gene: 2. This CDR3 spans 15 amino acids. Germline V gene data show CDR1 as MNHEY and CDR2 as SVGEGT. CDR3 sequence (DNA): TGTGCCAGCAGTTACTCGGGACAGGTTAATCAGCCCCAGCATTTT. It is translated as CASSYSGQVNQPQHF.

This clonotype was recorded a few times. The chain links TRBV5-1 to TRBJ2-3; the match to TRBD2 covers 10 bases. CDR3 length equals 15 residues. CDR1 is SGHRS, CDR2 YFSETQ, per germline. V lost 1 base to trimming and J lost 4 bases; unmatched junction nucleotides: 3. The CDR3 protein is CASSLSSGGADTQYF. Here the CDR3 DNA reads TGCGCCAGCAGCTTGTCTAGCGGGGGAGCAGATACGCAGTATTTT.

This clonotype was counted many times. The chain recombines TRBV29-1 with TRBJ1-2, with unresolved D. The germline V gene encodes CDR1 SQVTM and CDR2 ANQGSEA. V lost 7 bases to trimming and J lost 6 bases, with 12 bases between them. The CDR3 is 11 amino acids. The CDR3 reads CSAGRSDGYTF. CDR3 sequence (DNA): TGCAGCGCCGGGAGGTCCGATGGCTACACCTTC.

This clonotype was picked up many times. The chain is built from TRBV20-1 and TRBJ2-5; TRBD2 matches at 7 bases. Germline V gene sequence: CDR1 DFQATT, CDR2 SNEGSKA (reference sequence). This CDR3 spans 13 amino acids. The trim removed 0 bases at V and 6 bases at J, leaving 4 bases unmatched. CDR3 residues: CSARDPSGQTQYF. Written as DNA, the CDR3 is TGCAGTGCTAGAGATCCTAGCGGACAGACCCAGTACTTC.

This clonotype came up a few times. The chain combines TRBV7-3 with TRBJ2-1; D is uncertain. Germline CDR1 is SGHTA and CDR2 is FQGTGA. There are 12 residues in the CDR3. V lost 5 bases and J lost 10, with 12 bases in between. The DNA of the CDR3 is TGTGCCAGCAGCGGATCTTCGAAAGAGCAGTTCTTC. It is translated as CASSGSSKEQFF. Filled out from reference TRBV7-3 and TRBJ2-1, the complete variable domain reads GAGVSQTPSNKVTEKGKYVELRCDPISGHTALYWYRQSLGQGPEFLIYFQGTGAADDSGLPNDRFFAVRPEGSVSTLKIQRTERGDSAVYLCASSGSSKEQFFGPGTRLTVL.

The V gene is TRBV27, the J gene TRBJ2-7; no clear D. The CDR3 runs 16 residues. Germline-derived CDR1 and CDR2 are MNHEY and SMNVEV (reference sequence). The V end was cut by 0 bases, the J end by 3 bases, with 15 bases between. CDR3 region: CASSLSIASSGYEQYV. The CDR3 DNA reads TGTGCCAGCAGTTTATCGATTGCTAGTAGTGGCTACGAGCAGTACGTC.

This clonotype occurred a few times. The rearrangement links TRBV5-1 to TRBJ2-1; perhaps TRBD2 as D (5 bases). V was pared by 0 bases and J by 10 bases, with 14 bases between. This CDR3 has 14 residues. The germline V gene has CDR1 SGHRS and CDR2 YFSETQ. CDR3 bases: TGCGCCAGCAGCTTGGCTGCTAGCTCATACGAGCAGTTCTTC. Amino acid sequence: CASSLAASSYEQFF. The full variable domain, with the rest looked up from reference TRBV5-1 and TRBJ2-1, is KAGVTQTPRYLIKTRGQQVTLSCSPISGHRSVSWYQQTPGQGLQFLFEYFSETQRNKGNFPGRFSGRQFSNSRSEMNVSTLELGDSALYLCASSLAASSYEQFFGPGTRLTVL.

This clonotype was seen only a few times. The V and J genes are TRBV3-1 and TRBJ2-1, with D possibly being TRBD1 or TRBD2 (5 bases each). Germline loops: CDR1 LGHDT, CDR2 YNNKEL (reference sequence). V was cut by 1 base and J by 6 bases, with 10 bases left in between. The CDR3 covers 14 residues. CDR3 sequence reads: CASSQVSGANEQFF. As DNA, the CDR3 is TGTGCCAGCAGCCAAGTCTCCGGGGCCAATGAGCAGTTCTTC.

This clonotype was found a few times. The genes are TRBV25-1 and TRBJ2-5; D may be TRBD2 (6 bases). The CDR3 covers 15 residues. Germline V gene lookup returns CDR1 MGHDK and CDR2 SYGVNS. Trimming took 6 bases from V and 0 from J, leaving 14 bases between them. The CDR3 DNA reads as TGTGCCAGCAGCCCGGGGGTAAGGTACCAAGAGACCCAGTACTTC. Its translation: CASSPGVRYQETQYF.